Listed here are 26 T cell receptor beta chains from one sample, sequenced in a study of graft-versus-host responses after intestinal transplantation. The antigens these receptors bind are not known. The repertoire was sequenced with immunoSEQ multiplex PCR; TCRdb's copy has only in-frame clones and lacks some. In the table there are 85,000 to 100,000 clones, about 92% of which are singletons. The specimen comprised unstimulated CD8+ T cells sorted from spleen or lymph node cells, sampled before intestinal transplant. These receptors were collected from a human donor who received an intestinal transplant.

The chain joins TRBV27 to TRBJ2-1, with 12 bases fitting TRBD2. The CDR3 has 16 residues. Per the germline V gene, CDR1 is MNHEY and CDR2 is SMNVEV (reference sequence). The J segment lost 5 bases and the V segment lost 4 bases, leaving 6 bases of the junction unmatched. CDR3 loop: CASSSRLAGEHNEQFF. Here the CDR3 DNA reads TGTGCCAGCAGTTCCCGACTAGCGGGGGAACACAATGAGCAGTTCTTC.

This chain joins TRBV7-8 and TRBJ2-3; D is unclear. Germline V gene lookup returns CDR1 SGHVS and CDR2 FQNEAQ. Trimming shortened V by 4 bases and J by 4 bases, and 18 bases separated the two germline ends. CDR3 length: 16 residues. CDR3 region: CASSSGVTYAPDTQYF. The CDR3 DNA is TGTGCCAGCAGCTCCGGTGTGACTTATGCCCCAGATACGCAGTATTTT.

This chain uses TRBV4-3 with TRBJ1-3; no clear D gene. The length of the CDR3 is 15 residues. V gave up 0 bases and J gave up 4 bases, with 10 bases separating them. In germline, CDR1 is LGHNA, CDR2 YSLEER. The CDR3 spells CASSQDLFSGNTIYF. The CDR3 bases are TGCGCCAGCAGCCAAGATCTTTTTTCGGGAAACACCATATATTTT.

The chain carries TRBV6-5 and TRBJ2-1, with D tentatively TRBD1 (6 bases). Deletions cut 4 bases from V and 9 bases from J, with 16 bases between. The germline V gene encodes CDR1 MNHEY and CDR2 SVGAGI. The CDR3 extends over 14 amino acids. CDR3 residues: CASSSGPLQGEQFF. CDR3 nucleotides: TGTGCCAGCAGTTCCGGACCCCTACAGGGTGAGCAGTTCTTC.

This chain connects TRBV7-2 to TRBJ1-2, with 7 bases aligning to TRBD1. V was pared by 3 bases and J by 6 bases, with 4 bases of the junction left unmatched. Germline assignment: CDR1 SGHTA and CDR2 FQGNSA. The CDR3 sequence is 13 residues long. The CDR3 spells CASSFLTGNGYTF. DNA for the CDR3: TGTGCCAGCAGCTTTTTGACAGGGAATGGCTACACCTTC.

The V gene is TRBV25-1, the J gene TRBJ2-7, with no clear D. Germline V gene data show CDR1 as MGHDK and CDR2 as SYGVNS. This CDR3 comprises 13 residues. V gave up 4 bases and J gave up 3 bases, with 10 bases separating them. The CDR3 region is CASSGNSYYEQYF. CDR3 bases: TGTGCCAGCAGTGGAAATAGCTACTACGAGCAGTACTTC.

The chain combines TRBV5-1 with TRBJ2-7; TRBD1 matches at 7 bases. Unmatched junction bases numbered 8, after V lost 1 base and J lost 7 bases. Germline values: CDR1 SGHRS, CDR2 YFSETQ. The CDR3 contains 14 residues. The CDR3 coding sequence is TGCGCCAGCAGCTTGAGTCAGGGGGTCTGGGAGCAGTACTTC. Its translation is CASSLSQGVWEQYF. The whole variable domain, remainder taken from reference TRBV5-1 and TRBJ2-7, is KAGVTQTPRYLIKTRGQQVTLSCSPISGHRSVSWYQQTPGQGLQFLFEYFSETQRNKGNFPGRFSGRQFSNSRSEMNVSTLELGDSALYLCASSLSQGVWEQYFGPGTRLTVT.

The genes are TRBV6-5 and TRBJ2-5; D call uncertain. CDR3 length: 13 amino acids. Germline loops: CDR1 MNHEY, CDR2 SVGAGI. V lost 4 bases and J 1 base, leaving 7 bases between the germline ends. The CDR3, as DNA: TGTGCCAGCAGTTCTAACCGCCAAGAGACCCAGTACTTC. This sequence encodes CASSSNRQETQYF.

The chain joins TRBV4-3 to TRBJ1-1, with D tentatively TRBD1 (5 bases). Germline assignment: CDR1 LGHNA and CDR2 YSLEER. Trimming cost V 2 bases and J 8 bases, with 15 bases left between them. The CDR3 extends over 14 amino acids. CDR3 DNA sequence: TGCGCCAGCAGCCAAAACGCGCAGGGAATCGAAGCTTTCTTT. Amino acids: CASSQNAQGIEAFF.

This rearrangement joins TRBV19 to TRBJ2-7; TRBD1 matches at 9 bases. Trimming cost V 3 bases and J 1 base; bases outside gene matches: 4. The length of the CDR3 is 15 residues. CDR1 and CDR2 (germline): LNHDA, SQIVND (reference sequence). As DNA, the CDR3 is TGTGCCAGTAGTATTTTCGGGACAGGGTCCTACGAGCAGTACTTC. This translates into CASSIFGTGSYEQYF.

The V and J genes are TRBV7-9 and TRBJ2-7; TRBD1 matches 7 bases. Germline lookup yields CDR1 SEHNR and CDR2 FQNEAQ (reference sequence). J was trimmed by 4 bases and V by 3 bases; bases with no gene match: 6. This CDR3 region has 14 residues. The CDR3 DNA reads TGTGCCAGCAGCTTCGGGGACAGAGTATACGAGCAGTACTTC. Its translation is CASSFGDRVYEQYF.

The chain couples TRBV4-1 to TRBJ2-7, with D tentatively TRBD2 (6 bases). This CDR3 comprises 16 residues. Germline V lookup: CDR1 MGHRA, CDR2 YSYEKL. Trimming took 1 base from V and 7 from J, leaving 20 bases between them. CDR3 DNA sequence: TGCGCCAGCAGCCAAGCAAAAGCCGGGACTGGAACAGAGCAGTACTTC. It codes for CASSQAKAGTGTEQYF.

This chain connects TRBV11-2 to TRBJ2-3; TRBD2 matches at 7 bases. CDR3 length equals 12 residues. Germline values: CDR1 SGHAT, CDR2 FQNNGV. The trim removed 8 bases at V and 5 bases at J, leaving 4 bases unmatched. The DNA for the CDR3 is TGTGCCAGCGGGGGGGGAGTAGATACGCAGTATTTT. Its translation: CASGGGVDTQYF.

The chain has TRBV13 and TRBJ2-1, with TRBD1 matching over 8 bases. This CDR3 spans 16 amino acids. J gave up 3 bases and V 0 bases, and 4 bases lay outside the gene matches. Germline CDR1 and CDR2: PRHDT and FYEKMQ (reference sequence). CDR3 loop: CASSLGSGGVYNEQFF. The DNA of the CDR3 is TGTGCCAGCAGCTTAGGGTCAGGGGGCGTCTACAATGAGCAGTTCTTC.

The count of this clone is one. The chain recombines TRBV4-1 with TRBJ2-7; tentatively, D is TRBD2 (7 bases). Germline V lookup: CDR1 MGHRA, CDR2 YSYEKL. The CDR3 has 17 residues. Trimming took 0 bases from V and 7 from J, leaving 22 bases between them. The CDR3 DNA reads TGCGCCAGCAGCCAAGATTGGGGAGGGACGGCCCAGGGGGAGCAGTACTTC. Amino acids: CASSQDWGGTAQGEQYF.

The gene calls are TRBV4-3 and TRBJ2-1; TRBD1 is a possible D gene (6 bases). V lost 4 bases to trimming and J lost 7 bases, with 14 bases between them. Germline CDR1 reads LGHNA; CDR2 reads YSLEER. The CDR3 extends over 14 amino acids. This CDR3 reads CASSLGTGLNEQFF. The CDR3, as DNA: TGCGCCAGCAGCCTCGGAACAGGGTTAAATGAGCAGTTCTTC.

In its sample, this clone ranks as medium-sized. The rearrangement uses TRBV5-6 and TRBJ2-7; 13 positions agree with TRBD2. This CDR3 is built from 16 residues. The germline V gene encodes CDR1 SGHDT and CDR2 YYEEEE. V shed 3 bases, J shed 7 bases, and the junction held 10 bases outside the gene matches. This CDR3 reads CASSSVTSGGPWEQYF. The CDR3 DNA reads TGTGCCAGCAGCTCCGTGACTAGCGGGGGGCCGTGGGAGCAGTACTTC. Filled out from reference TRBV5-6 and TRBJ2-7, the complete variable domain reads DAGVTQSPTHLIKTRGQQVTLRCSPKSGHDTVSWYQQALGQGPQFIFQYYEEEERQRGNFPDRFSGHQFPNYSSELNVNALLLGDSALYLCASSSVTSGGPWEQYFGPGTRLTVT.

J is TRBJ2-5 and V is TRBV4-3; D unresolved. The J call could be wrong; TRBJ2-7 is a better fit for the DNA end. The germline V gene encodes CDR1 LGHNA and CDR2 YSLEER. This CDR3 has 16 amino acids. The CDR3 spells CASSQAWATPSYEQYF. The CDR3 nucleotides read TGCGCCAGCAGCCAAGCTTGGGCTACCCCCTCCTACGAGCAGTACTTC.

The CDR3 DNA follows: TGTGCCAGCAGTAGCGAGGAGACAGGCTATGGCTACACCTTC. Its translation: CASSSEETGYGYTF. The chain couples TRBV6-6 to TRBJ1-2, with a possible D match to TRBD1 (6 bases). V was shortened by 5 bases and J by 4 bases, with 14 bases between the two germline ends. The CDR3 is 14 amino acids. Germline assignment: CDR1 MNHNY and CDR2 SVGAGI (reference sequence).

This chain links TRBV4-1 with TRBJ2-5; 10 nucleotides align to TRBD1. V trimming: 3 bases; J trimming: 5 bases; junction bases outside the gene matches: 9. Germline assignment: CDR1 MGHRA and CDR2 YSYEKL. CDR3 size: 16 residues. CDR3 residues: CASSHPPGQGMETQYF. The CDR3 DNA is TGCGCCAGCAGCCACCCCCCGGGACAGGGGATGGAGACCCAGTACTTC.

The chain carries TRBV2 and TRBJ2-4; D is uncertain. The germline CDR1 and CDR2 sequences are SNHLY and FYNNEI. The V end was cut by 6 bases, the J end by 0 bases, with 12 bases between. The CDR3 extends over 15 amino acids. CDR3 bases: TGTGCCAGCAGCGAGGCCCTCTTAGCCAAAAACATTCAGTACTTC. Amino acids: CASSEALLAKNIQYF.

CDR3 sequence reads: CASSFGSPYEQYF. Here the CDR3 DNA reads TGTGCCAGCAGCTTCGGGTCTCCCTACGAGCAGTACTTC. The chain has TRBV5-6 and TRBJ2-7; D remains ambiguous. The CDR3 has 13 amino acids. V was clipped by 2 bases and J by 2 bases, with 8 bases between them. The germline CDR1 and CDR2 sequences are SGHDT and YYEEEE. Full variable domain (missing parts from reference TRBV5-6 and TRBJ2-7): DAGVTQSPTHLIKTRGQQVTLRCSPKSGHDTVSWYQQALGQGPQFIFQYYEEEERQRGNFPDRFSGHQFPNYSSELNVNALLLGDSALYLCASSFGSPYEQYFGPGTRLTVT.

The CDR3 DNA reads TGTGCCAGCTCAGCTCCTGACAGGGTCCCGACTGGATACACCTTC. Its translation: CASSAPDRVPTGYTF. The chain combines TRBV18 with TRBJ1-2, with TRBD1 identical over 7 bases. V lost 5 bases and J lost 11; bases outside the gene matches: 17. The CDR3 is made up of 15 amino acids. Per the germline V gene, CDR1 is KGHSH and CDR2 is LQKENI.

The rearrangement uses TRBV2 and TRBJ2-1, with 14 bases aligning to TRBD2. The V gene end was trimmed by 6 bases and the J gene end by 10 bases; junction bases not matched to a gene: 8. CDR1 is SNHLY, CDR2 FYNNEI, per germline. The CDR3 loop spans 15 amino acids. The CDR3 nucleotides read TGTGCCAGCAGCTTGGGACTAGCGGGGGCCCTGGAGCAGTTCTTC. It specifies CASSLGLAGALEQFF. The whole variable domain, remainder taken from reference TRBV2 and TRBJ2-1, is EPEVTQTPSHQVTQMGQEVILRCVPISNHLYFYWYRQILGQKVEFLVSFYNNEISEKSEIFDDQFSVERPDGSNFTLKIRSTKLEDSAMYFCASSLGLAGALEQFFGPGTRLTVL.

The chain carries TRBV4-3 and TRBJ1-1; TRBD1 is a possible D gene (5 bases). The CDR3 runs to 14 residues. Germline-derived CDR1 and CDR2 are LGHNA and YSLEER. V lost 0 bases, J lost 7 bases, and 12 bases lay in between. The CDR3 DNA reads as TGCGCCAGCAGCCAAGAAAGGGGCTGGGATGAAGCTTTCTTT. Protein sequence: CASSQERGWDEAFF.

This clone turned up a few times. The chain employs TRBV2 and TRBJ2-7; 11 bases match TRBD2. The germline CDR1 and CDR2 sequences are SNHLY and FYNNEI. The CDR3 length is 14 residues. J was trimmed by 2 bases and V by 8 bases; bases with no gene match: 5. The CDR3 DNA sequence: TGTGCCAGCTCACCGGGACTAGCGGCCTACGAGCAGTACTTC. Its translation is CASSPGLAAYEQYF.